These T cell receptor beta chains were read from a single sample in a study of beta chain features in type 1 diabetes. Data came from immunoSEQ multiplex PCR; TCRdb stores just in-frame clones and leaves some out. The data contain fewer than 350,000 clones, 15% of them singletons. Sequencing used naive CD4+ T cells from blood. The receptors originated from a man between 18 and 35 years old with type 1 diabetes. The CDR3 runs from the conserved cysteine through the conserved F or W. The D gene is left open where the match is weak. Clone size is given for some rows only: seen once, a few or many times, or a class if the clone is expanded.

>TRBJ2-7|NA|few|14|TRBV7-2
CASSFGGRSYEQYF
TGTGCCAGCAGCTTCGGAGGGCGCTCCTACGAGCAGTACTTC
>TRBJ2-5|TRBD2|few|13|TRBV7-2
CASSRGRGETQYF
TGTGCCAGCAGCCGCGGGAGGGGGGAGACCCAGTACTTC
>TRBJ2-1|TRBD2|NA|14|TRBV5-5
CASSSSGRADEQFF
TGTGCCAGCAGCTCTAGCGGGAGGGCTGATGAGCAGTTCTTC
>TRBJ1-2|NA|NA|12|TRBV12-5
CASGLLGGGYTF
TGTGCTAGTGGTTTGCTTGGCGGGGGCTACACCTTC
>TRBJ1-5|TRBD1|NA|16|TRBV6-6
CASSYSTGLSNQPQHF
TGTGCCAGCAGTTACTCGACAGGGTTGAGCAATCAGCCCCAGCATTTT
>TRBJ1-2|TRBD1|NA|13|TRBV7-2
CASSRRGQYGYTF
TGTGCCAGCAGTCGCAGGGGGCAATATGGCTACACCTTC
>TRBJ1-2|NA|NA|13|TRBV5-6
CASSLARVDGYTF
TGTGCCAGCAGCTTGGCCAGGGTTGATGGCTACACCTTC
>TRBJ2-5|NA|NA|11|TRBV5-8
CASSFRETQYF
TGTGCCAGCAGCTTCCGGGAGACCCAGTACTTC
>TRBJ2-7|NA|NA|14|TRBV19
CASRSRVVYYEQYF
TGTGCCAGTAGGTCCCGGGTTGTATACTACGAGCAGTACTTC
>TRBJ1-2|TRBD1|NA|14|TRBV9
CASSVVTGDYGYTF
TGTGCCAGCAGCGTGGTTACAGGGGACTATGGCTACACCTTC
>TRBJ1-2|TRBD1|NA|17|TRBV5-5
CASSLSGGQGANYGYTF
TGTGCCAGCAGCTTGAGTGGCGGACAGGGGGCCAACTATGGCTACACCTTC
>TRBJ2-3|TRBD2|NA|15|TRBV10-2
CASTPAGAGTDTQYF
TGCGCCAGCACCCCAGCGGGGGCCGGCACAGATACGCAGTATTTT
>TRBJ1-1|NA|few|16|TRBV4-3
CASSQVLSGRNTEAFF
TGCGCCAGCAGCCAAGTGCTGTCAGGGCGGAACACTGAAGCTTTCTTT
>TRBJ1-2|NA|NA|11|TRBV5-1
CASQGYYGYTF
TGCGCCAGCCAGGGGTACTATGGCTACACCTTC
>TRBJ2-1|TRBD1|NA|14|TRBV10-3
CAISGDRGLNEQFF
TGTGCCATCAGTGGGGACAGGGGATTAAATGAGCAGTTCTTC
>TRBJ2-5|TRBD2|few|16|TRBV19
CASRFTTSGDPETQYF
TGTGCCAGTCGGTTCACGACTAGCGGGGACCCAGAGACCCAGTACTTC